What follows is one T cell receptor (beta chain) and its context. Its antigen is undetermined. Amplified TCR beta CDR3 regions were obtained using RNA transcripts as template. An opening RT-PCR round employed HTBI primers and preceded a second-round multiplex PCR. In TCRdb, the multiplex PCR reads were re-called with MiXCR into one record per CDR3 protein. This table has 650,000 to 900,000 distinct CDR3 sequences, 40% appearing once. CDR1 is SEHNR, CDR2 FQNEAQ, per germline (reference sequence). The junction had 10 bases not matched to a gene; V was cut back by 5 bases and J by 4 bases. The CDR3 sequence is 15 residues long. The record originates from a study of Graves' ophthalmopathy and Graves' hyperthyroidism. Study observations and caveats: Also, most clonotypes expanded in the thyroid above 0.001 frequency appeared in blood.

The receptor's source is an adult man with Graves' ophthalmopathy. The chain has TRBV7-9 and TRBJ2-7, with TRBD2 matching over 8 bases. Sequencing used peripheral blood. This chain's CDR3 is CASSPALSGGYEQYF. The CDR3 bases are TGTGCCAGCAGCCCAGCTTTGAGCGGGGGTTACGAGCAGTACTTC.